These 8 T cell receptor beta chains were sequenced from one sample in a study of blood T cell repertoires in COVID-19. Generated by immunoSEQ multiplex PCR, the TCRdb table keeps only in-frame clones and is missing some. The table shows 150,000 to 180,000 clones, with around 79% occurring only once. Sequences were obtained from peripheral blood. Receptors were obtained from a man older than 75 with acute or convalescent COVID-19.

The V and J genes are TRBV10-2 and TRBJ1-5, with D perhaps TRBD1 (6 bases). The germline V gene has CDR1 WSHSY and CDR2 SAAADI. CDR3 length equals 16 residues. V was pared by 6 bases and J by 0 bases, with 15 bases between. The CDR3 protein is CASRDLQGGSNQPQHF. The DNA of the CDR3 is TGCGCCAGCAGGGATCTACAGGGCGGTAGCAATCAGCCCCAGCATTTT.

The chain is built from TRBV5-6 and TRBJ2-5; no reliable D call. CDR3 length equals 11 residues. V was clipped by 1 base and J by 5 bases, with 3 bases between them. CDR1 is SGHDT and CDR2 is YYEEEE in the germline V gene. CDR3 sequence: CASSLSETQYF. The CDR3 coding sequence is TGTGCCAGCAGCTTGTCTGAGACCCAGTACTTC.

This chain uses TRBV7-8 with TRBJ2-7; 9 nucleotides match TRBD1. V lost 5 bases, J lost 6 bases, and 11 bases stayed unmatched. CDR3 length: 15 amino acids. Germline V gene data show CDR1 as SGHVS and CDR2 as FQNEAQ. Here the CDR3 reads CASSQWDRALGEQYV. The CDR3 DNA reads TGTGCCAGCAGCCAATGGGACAGGGCCTTGGGCGAGCAGTACGTC.

This clone has just a few counts. V is TRBV4-1 and J is TRBJ2-7; TRBD1 matches 7 bases. Germline V gene sequence: CDR1 MGHRA, CDR2 YSYEKL. The CDR3 is 15 residues long. Trimming cost V 2 bases and J 7 bases; bases outside gene matches: 11. In DNA, the CDR3 is TGCGCCAGCAGCCAACCCCTGACAGGGTCGGGTGAGCAGTACTTC. Residues: CASSQPLTGSGEQYF.

This rearrangement joins TRBV7-2 to TRBJ2-7; 12 bases are shared with TRBD2. The junction had 14 bases not matched to a gene; V was cut back by 3 bases and J by 5 bases. CDR3 length: 18 residues. Germline lookup yields CDR1 SGHTA and CDR2 FQGNSA. The CDR3, as DNA: TGTGCCAGCAGCTTCACTAGCGGGGGGCCCACCCAATCGCACGAGCAGTACGTC. It encodes CASSFTSGGPTQSHEQYV.

This clone was seen a handful of times. The rearrangement links TRBV14 to TRBJ2-7; 10 positions match TRBD1. Trimming removed 3 bases from V and 0 bases from J; junction bases left unmatched: 2. Germline V lookup: CDR1 SGHDN, CDR2 FVKESK. The CDR3 consists of 15 residues. This CDR3 reads CASSQGQGFSYEQYV. DNA of the CDR3: TGTGCCAGCAGCCAGGGACAGGGGTTCTCCTACGAGCAGTACGTC.

The chain recombines TRBV29-1 with TRBJ1-2; 8 bases map to TRBD1. V trimming: 6 bases; J trimming: 6 bases; junction bases outside the gene matches: 6. CDR1 and CDR2 from the germline V gene are SQVTM and ANQGSEA. The CDR3 is 12 residues long. In DNA form, the CDR3 reads TGCAGCGTCCCCAGGGGGCTCGATGGCTACACCTTC. Translating gives CSVPRGLDGYTF.

This clone was observed a few times. The genes are TRBV19 and TRBJ1-2; possibly TRBD1 for D (5 bases). Germline CDR1 reads LNHDA; CDR2 reads SQIVND (reference sequence). Trimming shortened V by 4 bases and J by 3 bases, and 15 bases separated the two germline ends. The CDR3 totals 15 residues. The CDR3 DNA sequence: TGTGCCAGTAGTACCCGGATCCGGGGGGACTATGGCTACACCTTC. Its translation: CASSTRIRGDYGYTF. Based on the CDR3 plus reference TRBV19 and TRBJ1-2, the full variable domain is DGGITQSPKYLFRKEGQNVTLSCEQNLNHDAMYWYRQDPGQGLRLIYYSQIVNDFQKGDIAEGYSVSREKKESFPLTVTSAQKNPTAFYLCASSTRIRGDYGYTFGSGTRLTVV.